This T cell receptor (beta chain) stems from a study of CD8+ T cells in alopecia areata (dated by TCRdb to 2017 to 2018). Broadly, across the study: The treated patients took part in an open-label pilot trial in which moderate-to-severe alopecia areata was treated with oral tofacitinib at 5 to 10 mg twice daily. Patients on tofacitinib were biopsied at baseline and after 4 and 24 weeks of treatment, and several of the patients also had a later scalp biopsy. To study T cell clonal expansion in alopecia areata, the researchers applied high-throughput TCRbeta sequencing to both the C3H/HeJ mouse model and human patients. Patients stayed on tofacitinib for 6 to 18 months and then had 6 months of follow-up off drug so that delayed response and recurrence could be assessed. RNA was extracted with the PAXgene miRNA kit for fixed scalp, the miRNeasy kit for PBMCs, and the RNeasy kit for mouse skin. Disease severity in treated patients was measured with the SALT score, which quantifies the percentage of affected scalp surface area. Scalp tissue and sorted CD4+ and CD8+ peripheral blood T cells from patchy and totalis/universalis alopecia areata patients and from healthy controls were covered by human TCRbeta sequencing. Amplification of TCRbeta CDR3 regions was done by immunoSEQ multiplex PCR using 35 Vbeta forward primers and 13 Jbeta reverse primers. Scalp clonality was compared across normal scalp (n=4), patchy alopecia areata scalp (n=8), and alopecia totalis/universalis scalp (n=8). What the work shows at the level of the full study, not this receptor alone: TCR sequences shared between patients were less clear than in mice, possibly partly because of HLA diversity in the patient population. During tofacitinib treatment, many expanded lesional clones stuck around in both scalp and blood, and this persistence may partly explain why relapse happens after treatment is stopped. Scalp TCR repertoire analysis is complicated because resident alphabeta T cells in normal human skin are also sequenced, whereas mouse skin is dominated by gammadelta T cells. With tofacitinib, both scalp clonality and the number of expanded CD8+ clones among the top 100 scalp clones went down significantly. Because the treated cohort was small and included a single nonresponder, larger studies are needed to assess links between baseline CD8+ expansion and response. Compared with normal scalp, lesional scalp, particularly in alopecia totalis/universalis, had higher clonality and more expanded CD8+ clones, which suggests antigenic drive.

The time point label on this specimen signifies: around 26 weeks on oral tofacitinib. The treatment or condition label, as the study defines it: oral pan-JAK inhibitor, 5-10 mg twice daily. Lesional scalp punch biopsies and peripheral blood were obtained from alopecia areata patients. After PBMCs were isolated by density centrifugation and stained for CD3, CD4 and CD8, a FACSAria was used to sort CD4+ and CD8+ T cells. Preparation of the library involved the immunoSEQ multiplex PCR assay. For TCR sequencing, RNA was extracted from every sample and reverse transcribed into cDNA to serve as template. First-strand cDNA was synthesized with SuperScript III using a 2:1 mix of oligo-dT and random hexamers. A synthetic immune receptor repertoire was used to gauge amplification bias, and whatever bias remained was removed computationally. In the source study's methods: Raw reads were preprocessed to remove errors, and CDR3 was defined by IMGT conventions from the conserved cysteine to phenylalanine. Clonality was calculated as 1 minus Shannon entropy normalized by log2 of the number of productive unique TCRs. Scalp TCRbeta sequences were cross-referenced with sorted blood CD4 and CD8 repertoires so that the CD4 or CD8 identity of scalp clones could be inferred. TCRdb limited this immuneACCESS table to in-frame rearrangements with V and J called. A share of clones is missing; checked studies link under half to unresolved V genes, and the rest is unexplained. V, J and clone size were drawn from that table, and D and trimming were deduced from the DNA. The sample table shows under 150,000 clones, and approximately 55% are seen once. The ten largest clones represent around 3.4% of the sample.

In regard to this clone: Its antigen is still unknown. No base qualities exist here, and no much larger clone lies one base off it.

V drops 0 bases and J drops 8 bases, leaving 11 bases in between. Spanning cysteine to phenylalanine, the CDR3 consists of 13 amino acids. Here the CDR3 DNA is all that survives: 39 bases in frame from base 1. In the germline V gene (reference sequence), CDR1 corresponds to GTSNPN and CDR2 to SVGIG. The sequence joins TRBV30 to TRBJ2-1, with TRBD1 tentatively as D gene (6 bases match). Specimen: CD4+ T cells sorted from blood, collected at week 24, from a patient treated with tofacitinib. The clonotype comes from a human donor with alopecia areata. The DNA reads TGTGCCTGGAGTGTTAACAGGGACCATGAGCAGTTCTTC. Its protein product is CAWSVNRDHEQFF.